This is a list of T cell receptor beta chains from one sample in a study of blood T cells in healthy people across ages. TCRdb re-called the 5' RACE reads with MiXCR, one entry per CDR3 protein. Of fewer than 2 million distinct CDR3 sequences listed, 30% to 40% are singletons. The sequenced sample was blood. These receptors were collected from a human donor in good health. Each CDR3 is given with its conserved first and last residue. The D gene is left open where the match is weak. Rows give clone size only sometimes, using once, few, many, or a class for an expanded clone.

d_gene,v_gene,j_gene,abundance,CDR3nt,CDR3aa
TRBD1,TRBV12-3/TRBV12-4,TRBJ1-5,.,TGTGCCAGCACCTCACAGGGACAGGGCAATCAGCCCCAGCATTTT,CASTSQGQGNQPQHF
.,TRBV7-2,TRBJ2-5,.,TGTGCCAGCAGCTTAGTGGTCCTAGAAGGAGGAGAGACCCAGTACTTC,CASSLVVLEGGETQYF
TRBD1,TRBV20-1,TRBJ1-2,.,TGCAGTGCTAGATCAGGGGGCGATGGCTACACCTTC,CSARSGGDGYTF
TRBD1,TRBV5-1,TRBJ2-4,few,TGCGCCAGCAGCTTATCGACAGGGGCTAACATTCAGTACTTC,CASSLSTGANIQYF
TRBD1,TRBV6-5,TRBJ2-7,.,TGTGCCAGCAGTTACTACCCTAGACAGGGTCCCTACGAGCAGTACTTC,CASSYYPRQGPYEQYF
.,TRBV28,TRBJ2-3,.,TGTGCCAGCAGTTTAGGGGTCACAACTAGCACAGATACGCAGTATTTT,CASSLGVTTSTDTQYF
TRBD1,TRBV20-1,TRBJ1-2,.,TGCAGCGCTAACAGGGGCCCCCAGGGCTATGGCTACACCTTC,CSANRGPQGYGYTF
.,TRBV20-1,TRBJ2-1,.,TGCAGCGCTAGTCCCGTAGGCTCCTACAATGAGCAGTTCTTC,CSASPVGSYNEQFF
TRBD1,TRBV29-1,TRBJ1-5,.,TGCAGCGTCCGGGACAGCGTCTTGGGGCCCCAGCATTTT,CSVRDSVLGPQHF
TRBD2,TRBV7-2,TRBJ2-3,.,TGTGCCAGCAACTTAGAGGACTGGGCGGGGGGTCTGACAGATACGCAGTATTTT,CASNLEDWAGGLTDTQYF
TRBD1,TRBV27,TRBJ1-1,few,TGTGCCAGCAGTTACGGGACAGAGAACACTGAAGCTTTCTTT,CASSYGTENTEAFF
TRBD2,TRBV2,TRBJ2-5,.,TGTGCCAGCAGCGTAAACCCGGGGGGAGTGACCCAGTACTTC,CASSVNPGGVTQYF
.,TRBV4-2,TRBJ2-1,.,TGTGCCAGCAGCCAAGAGAGGGGTAGCAATGAGCAGTTCTTC,CASSQERGSNEQFF
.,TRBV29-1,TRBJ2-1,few,TGCAGCGGGGGGGCCTATGAGCAGTTCTTC,CSGGAYEQFF
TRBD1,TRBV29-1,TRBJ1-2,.,TGCAGCGTTGAACTCGCAGGGGGCTATGGCTACACCTTC,CSVELAGGYGYTF
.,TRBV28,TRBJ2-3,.,TGTGCCAGCAGTTTAAGGGCGGGGGCCGGCACAGATACGCAGTATTTT,CASSLRAGAGTDTQYF
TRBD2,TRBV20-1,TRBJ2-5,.,TGCATGGGGTCTAGCGGGGGGACACAAGAGACCCAGTACTTC,CMGSSGGTQETQYF
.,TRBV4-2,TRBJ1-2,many,TGTGCCAGCAGCCAAGCTGGGGGGCAAGGCTATGGCTACACCTTC,CASSQAGGQGYGYTF
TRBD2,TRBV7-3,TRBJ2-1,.,TGTGCCAGCAGCTTAACGCGGGGGGACAATGAGCAGTTCTTC,CASSLTRGDNEQFF
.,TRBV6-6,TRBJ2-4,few,TGTGCCAGCAGCCAACAAAGATCGACAGTAGCCAAAAACATTCAGTACTTC,CASSQQRSTVAKNIQYF
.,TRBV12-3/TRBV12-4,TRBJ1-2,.,TGTGCCAGCAGGGTGCGACCCAACTATGGCCACACCTTC,CASRVRPNYGHTF
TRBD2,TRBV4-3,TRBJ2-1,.,TGCGCCAGCAGCCAAGATGGACTAGCGGGGGTAAATGAGCAGTTCTTC,CASSQDGLAGVNEQFF